The 19 T cell receptor beta chains listed next were all sequenced from one sample in a study of T cells in Graves' hyperthyroidism and ophthalmopathy. The investigators amplified TCR beta CDR3 regions from RNA transcripts. In the first-round RT-PCR of the TCR CDR3, the HTBI primer set was used. Via MiXCR, TCRdb re-called the multiplex PCR reads, giving one row per CDR3 protein. The data show a few hundred thousand distinct CDR3 sequences, about half seen once. Sequenced input: peripheral blood or thyroid tissue (not recorded which). The receptors derive from a woman aged 18-29 years with Graves' hyperthyroidism.

Ten or more counts support this clonotype. Written as DNA, the CDR3 is TGCGCCAGCAGCCAAGGGGTCCCTGCGACTTCACCCCTCCACTTT. It translates to CASSQGVPATSPLHF. The chain employs TRBV4-3 and TRBJ1-6; D not certain. Trimming took off 1 base at V and 9 bases at J, with 13 bases between the two ends. This CDR3 region has 15 residues. From germline, CDR1 is LGHNA and CDR2 YSLEER.

This clonotype appeared many times. The chain couples TRBV12-3 or TRBV12-4 to TRBJ2-2; the D is unclear. V lost 2 bases to trimming and J lost 5 bases, with 6 bases between them. The CDR3 extends over 13 amino acids. CDR3 coding DNA: TGTGCCAGCAGTTTAAGGGTTACCGGGGAGCTGTTTTTT. Translating it yields CASSLRVTGELFF.

In the case of this clonotype: Just one base apart from a much larger clone, this may be a read error. The chain links TRBV6-5 to TRBJ1-3, with D uncertain. The CDR3 spans 15 residues. The germline gives CDR1 MNHEY, CDR2 SVGAGI. The V gene lost 7 bases and the J gene lost 2 bases, with 15 bases spanning the gap. The CDR3 DNA reads TGTGCCAGCACCGAGGGTAGAGGCGCTGGAAACACCATATATTTT. This translates into CASTEGRGAGNTIYF.

This clonotype was observed once. The chain joins TRBV12-3 or TRBV12-4 to TRBJ2-5, with 11 bases fitting TRBD2. CDR3 size: 17 residues. J gave up 4 bases and V 4 bases, and 11 bases lay outside the gene matches. The CDR3 DNA follows: TGTGCCAGCAGTTCCCAGACTAGCGGGATAGGAGGAGAGACCCAGTACTTC. It specifies CASSSQTSGIGGETQYF.

This clonotype was counted at least ten times. The CDR3 spells CASSRQGLDQPQHF. CDR3 DNA sequence: TGTGCCAGCAGTCGGCAGGGGCTGGATCAGCCCCAGCATTTT. J is TRBJ1-5 and V is TRBV6-1, with a weak D call TRBD1 (6 bases). Germline values: CDR1 MNHNS, CDR2 SASEGT. The germline V and J ends were trimmed by 5 bases and 5 bases, with 13 bases remaining between them. The CDR3 is 14 residues long.

This clonotype showed up just a few times. The gene calls are TRBV10-2 and TRBJ2-1; D is ambiguous. The V end was cut by 1 base, the J end by 2 bases, with 3 bases between. The CDR3 spans 13 residues. Germline assignment: CDR1 WSHSY and CDR2 SAAADI. CDR3 nucleotide sequence: TGCGCCAGCAGTGAGTGGACCTACAATGAGCAGTTCTTC. Encoded protein: CASSEWTYNEQFF.

The CDR3: CSVEGLAVNNEQFF. As DNA, the CDR3 is TGCAGCGTTGAGGGACTAGCGGTTAACAATGAGCAGTTCTTC. The rearrangement uses TRBV29-1 and TRBJ2-1, with 11 bases matching TRBD2. Germline CDR1 and CDR2: SQVTM and ANQGSEA. Unmatched junction bases numbered 3, after V lost 3 bases and J lost 5 bases. The CDR3 runs to 14 residues.

This chain links TRBV11-2 with TRBJ1-1; TRBD1 matches 10 bases. The CDR3 length is 16 residues. Germline CDR1 SGHAT, CDR2 FQNNGV. After removal of 2 bases from V and 6 bases from J, the junction contained 9 bases not matched to a gene. The chain's CDR3 is CASSLYSRGQGAEAFF. CDR3 DNA: TGTGCCAGCAGCTTATACTCACGCGGACAGGGGGCTGAAGCTTTCTTT.

This clonotype was counted at least ten times. The V gene is TRBV27, the J gene TRBJ2-5, with 8 nucleotides matching TRBD1. CDR1 and CDR2 (germline): MNHEY, SMNVEV (reference sequence). With 5 bases clipped from V and 5 bases from J, the junction kept 7 bases outside the gene matches. CDR3 size: 14 residues. CDR3 DNA: TGTGCCAGCAGTAGGACAGGGCTTCGGGAGACCCAGTACTTC. This translates into CASSRTGLRETQYF.

Details on this clonotype: As the CDR3 is not closed by the conserved phenylalanine or tryptophan, this likely results from a read error. No DNA is shown, since the ends of the CDR3 on it are uncertain; the CDR3 is the one TCRdb lists. The chain's CDR3 is CAISDSLET. V is TRBV10-3 and J is TRBJ1-1. Germline CDR1 ENHRY, CDR2 SYGVKD. The CDR3 numbers 9 amino acids, ends counted.

This clonotype came up many times. The rearrangement links TRBV13 to TRBJ1-2; D is uncertain. CDR1 and CDR2 from the germline V gene are PRHDT and FYEKMQ (reference sequence). V was clipped by 8 bases and J by 2 bases, with 15 bases between them. This CDR3 spans 14 amino acids. This CDR3 is CASLIFAANYGYTF. DNA of the CDR3: TGTGCCAGCCTAATTTTTGCGGCCAACTATGGCTACACCTTC.

The chain recombines TRBV7-6 with TRBJ2-5; D ambiguous. CDR1 and CDR2 from the germline V gene are SGHVS and FNYEAQ. CDR3 length: 13 amino acids. The ends were cut back, 2 bases at V and 5 bases at J, with 9 bases in the middle. CDR3 in amino acids: CASSLTSWETQYF. The CDR3 nucleotides read TGTGCCAGCAGCTTAACTTCGTGGGAGACCCAGTACTTC.

In this sample, this clonotype turned up many times. This chain links TRBV4-1 with TRBJ2-7; 8 bases align to TRBD1. The germline V gene encodes CDR1 MGHRA and CDR2 YSYEKL. This CDR3 comprises 16 residues. Trimming cost V 1 base and J 3 bases; bases outside gene matches: 8. The CDR3: CASSQVVGQGIYEQYF. The CDR3 coding sequence is TGCGCCAGCAGCCAAGTAGTAGGACAGGGAATCTACGAGCAGTACTTC.

The gene calls are TRBV30 and TRBJ1-5; D is perhaps TRBD1 (5 bases). Deletions cut 2 bases from V and 4 bases from J, with 12 bases between. From germline, CDR1 is GTSNPN and CDR2 SVGIG (reference sequence). CDR3 length: 14 amino acids. The CDR3, as DNA: TGTGCCTGGAGTATGACAGTCCTTAATCAGCCCCAGCATTTT. This translates into CAWSMTVLNQPQHF. The full variable domain, with the rest looked up from reference TRBV30 and TRBJ1-5, is SQTIHQWPATLVQPVGSPLSLECTVEGTSNPNLYWYRQAAGRGLQLLFYSVGIGQISSEVPQNLSASRPQDRQFILSSKKLLLSDSGFYLCAWSMTVLNQPQHFGDGTRLSIL.

This clonotype was seen just once. The gene calls are TRBV2 and TRBJ1-2; 8 nucleotides align to TRBD1. The ends lost 4 bases at V and 10 bases at J; junction bases unmatched: 5. Germline loops: CDR1 SNHLY, CDR2 FYNNEI. The CDR3 totals 12 residues. CDR3 region: CASSGRDRIYTF. The CDR3 nucleotides are TGTGCCAGCAGTGGCCGGGACAGGATCTACACCTTC.

The V and J genes are TRBV6-5 and TRBJ1-2, with unresolved D. This CDR3 region has 15 residues. Trimming stripped 6 bases from V and 5 bases from J, with 19 bases between. Germline CDR1 reads MNHEY; CDR2 reads SVGAGI. CDR3 in amino acids: CASRHYFRTAYGYTF. CDR3 in DNA: TGTGCCAGCAGACATTATTTTAGGACGGCTTATGGCTACACCTTC.

A remark on this clonotype: The missing conserved phenylalanine or tryptophan at the end of this CDR3 makes a read error likely. The V gene is TRBV2, the J gene TRBJ1-5; 8 bases line up with TRBD1. The CDR3 is 14 residues long. The germline V gene encodes CDR1 SNHLY and CDR2 FYNNEI. The ends lost 3 bases at V and 10 bases at J; junction bases unmatched: 8. This chain's CDR3 is CASSETGAGGPQHL. DNA of the CDR3: TGTGCCAGCAGTGAGACAGGGGCCGGTGGTCCCCAGCATTTG.

This clonotype was seen at least ten times. The chain couples TRBV2 to TRBJ1-2; D is possibly TRBD1 (6 bases). The CDR3 spans 15 residues. Between the trimmed V and J ends, which lost 2 bases and 8 bases, there was a span of 18 bases. The V gene's germline CDR1 is SNHLY and CDR2 FYNNEI. The CDR3 DNA reads as TGTGCCAGCAGTGAAAATGGGCAGGGGTATAACGGCTACACCTTC. This encodes CASSENGQGYNGYTF.

This clonotype was seen only once. CDR3 in DNA: TGTGCCAGCAGCCCGATGACGGGATGGGGTTACGAGCAGTACTTC. Amino acids: CASSPMTGWGYEQYF. The chain employs TRBV7-9 and TRBJ2-7; perhaps TRBD2 as D (5 bases). The length of the CDR3 is 15 residues. CDR1 and CDR2 from the germline V gene are SEHNR and FQNEAQ (reference sequence). Trimming pared 5 bases from V and 4 bases from J, leaving 18 bases between.